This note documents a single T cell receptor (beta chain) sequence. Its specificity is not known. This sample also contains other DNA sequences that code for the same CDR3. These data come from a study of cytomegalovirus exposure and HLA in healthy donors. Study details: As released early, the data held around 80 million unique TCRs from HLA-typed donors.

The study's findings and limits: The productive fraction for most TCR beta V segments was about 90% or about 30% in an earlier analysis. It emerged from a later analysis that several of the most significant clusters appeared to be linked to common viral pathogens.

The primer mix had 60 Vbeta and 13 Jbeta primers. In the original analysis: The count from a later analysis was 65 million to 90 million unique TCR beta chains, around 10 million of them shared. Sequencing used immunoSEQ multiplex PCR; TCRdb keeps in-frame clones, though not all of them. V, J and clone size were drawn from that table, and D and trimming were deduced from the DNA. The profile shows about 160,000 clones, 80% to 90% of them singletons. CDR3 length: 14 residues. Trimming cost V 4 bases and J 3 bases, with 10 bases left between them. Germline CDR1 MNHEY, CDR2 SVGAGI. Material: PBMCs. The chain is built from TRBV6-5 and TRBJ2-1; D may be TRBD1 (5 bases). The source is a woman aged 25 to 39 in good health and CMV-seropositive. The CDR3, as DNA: TGTGCCAGCAGTTTACAGGACAACTACAATGAGCAGTTCTTC. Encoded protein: CASSLQDNYNEQFF.